This T cell receptor (beta chain) was identified during a study of blood T cell repertoires in COVID-19. For the study at large: The United States, Italy and Spain provided the acute and convalescent COVID-19 samples. PBMCs, B-cell-depleted T cells, or T cells provided the cDNA or gDNA that made up the material.

After removal of 4 bases from V and 5 bases from J, the junction contained 12 bases not matched to a gene. Germline CDR1 reads SGHRS; CDR2 reads YFSETQ. The CDR3 is 16 amino acids. Study processing details: Reference gene primer amplification yielded estimated nucleated cell counts. The assay was immunoSEQ multiplex PCR, and TCRdb's table has in-frame clones only and misses some. V and J calls plus clone size are reproduced from that table; the DNA served to infer D and trimming. The data show approximately 230,000 clones, 65% to 90% seen once. This clone showed up just once. Material: peripheral blood. The receptor was derived from a woman at least 80 years old with active or convalescent COVID-19. The rearrangement joins TRBV5-1 to TRBJ2-4; 7 positions agree with TRBD1. CDR3 in amino acids: CASSRDPGQSENIQYF. CDR3 nucleotide sequence: TGCGCCAGCAGCCGCGACCCGGGACAGTCCGAAAACATTCAGTACTTC.